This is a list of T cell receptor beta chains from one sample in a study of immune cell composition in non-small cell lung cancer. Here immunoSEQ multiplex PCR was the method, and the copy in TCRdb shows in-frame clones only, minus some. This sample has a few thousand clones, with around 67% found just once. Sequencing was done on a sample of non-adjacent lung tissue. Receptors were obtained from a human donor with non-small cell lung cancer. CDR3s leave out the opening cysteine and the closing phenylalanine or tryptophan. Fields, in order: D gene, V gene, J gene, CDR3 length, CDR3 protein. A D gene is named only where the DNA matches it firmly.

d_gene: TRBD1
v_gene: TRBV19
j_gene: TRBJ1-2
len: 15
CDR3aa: ASSTPPGQEKIYGYT

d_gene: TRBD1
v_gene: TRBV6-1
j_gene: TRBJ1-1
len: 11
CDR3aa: ATGQGENTEAF

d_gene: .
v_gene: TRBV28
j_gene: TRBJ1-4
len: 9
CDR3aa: ASRRGEKLF

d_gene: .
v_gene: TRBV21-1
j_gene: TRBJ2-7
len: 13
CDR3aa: ASSKVEGERYEQY

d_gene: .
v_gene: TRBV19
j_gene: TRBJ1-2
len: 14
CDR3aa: ASSIEGLDKNYGYT

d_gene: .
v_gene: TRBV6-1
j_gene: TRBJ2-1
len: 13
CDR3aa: ASSAIRSPYNEQF

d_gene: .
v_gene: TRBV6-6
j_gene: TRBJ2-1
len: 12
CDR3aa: ASSFQASYNEQF

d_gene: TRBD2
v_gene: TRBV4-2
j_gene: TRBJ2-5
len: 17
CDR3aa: ASSQDRVSGSRVGETQY

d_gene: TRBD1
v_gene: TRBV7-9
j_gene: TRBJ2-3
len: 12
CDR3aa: ASSPTGLLGTQY

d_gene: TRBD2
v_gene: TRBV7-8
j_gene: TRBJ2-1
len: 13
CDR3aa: ASSLQTSGAFEQF

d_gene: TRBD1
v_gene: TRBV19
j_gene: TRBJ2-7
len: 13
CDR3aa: ASMLAGQGNHEQY

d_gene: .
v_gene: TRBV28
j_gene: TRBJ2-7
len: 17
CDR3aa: ASSNPGQGLAGRSYEQY

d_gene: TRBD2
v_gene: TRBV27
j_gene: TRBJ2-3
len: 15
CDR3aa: ASSGEASGRAWDTQY

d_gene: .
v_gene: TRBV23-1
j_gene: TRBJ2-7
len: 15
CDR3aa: ASSPPYRILSSHEQY

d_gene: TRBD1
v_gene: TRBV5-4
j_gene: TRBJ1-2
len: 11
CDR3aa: ASTMDRGYGYT

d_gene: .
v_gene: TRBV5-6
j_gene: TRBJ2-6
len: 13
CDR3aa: ASSFRRPGANVLT

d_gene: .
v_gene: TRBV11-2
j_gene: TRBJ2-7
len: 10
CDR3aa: ASRPQAGEQY

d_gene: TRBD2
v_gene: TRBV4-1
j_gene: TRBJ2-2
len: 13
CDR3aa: ASSLGLANTGELF

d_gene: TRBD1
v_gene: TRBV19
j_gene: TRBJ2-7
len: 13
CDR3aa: ASRQGVLSSYEQY

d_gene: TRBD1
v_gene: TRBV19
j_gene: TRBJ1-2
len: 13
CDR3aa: ASSGPGQGENGYT

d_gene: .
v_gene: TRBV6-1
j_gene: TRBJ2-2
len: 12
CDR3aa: ASRNQVNTGELF

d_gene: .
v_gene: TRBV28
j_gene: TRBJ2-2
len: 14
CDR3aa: ASSSPDYLLTGELF

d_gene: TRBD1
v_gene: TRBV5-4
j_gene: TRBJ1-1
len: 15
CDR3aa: ASSLGGTGRGGTEAF

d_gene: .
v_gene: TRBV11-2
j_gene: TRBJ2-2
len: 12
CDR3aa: ASSLGRGAGELF

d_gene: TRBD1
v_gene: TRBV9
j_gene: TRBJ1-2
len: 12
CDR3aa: ASSAGQGDYGYT

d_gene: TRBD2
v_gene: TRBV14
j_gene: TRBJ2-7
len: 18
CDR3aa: ASSQVEDGKSGRVQYEQY

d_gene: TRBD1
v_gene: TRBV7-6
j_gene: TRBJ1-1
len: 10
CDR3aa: ASSSGTGPAK

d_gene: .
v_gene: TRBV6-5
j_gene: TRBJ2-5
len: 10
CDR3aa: ASSWTRETQY

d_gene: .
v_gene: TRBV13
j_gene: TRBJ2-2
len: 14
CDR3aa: ASSSPGSWNTGELF

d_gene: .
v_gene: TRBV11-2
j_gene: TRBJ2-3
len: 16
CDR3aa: ASSLDLYWGQGTDTQY

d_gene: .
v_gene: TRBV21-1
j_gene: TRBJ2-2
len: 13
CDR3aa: ASSKDRVCSGELF

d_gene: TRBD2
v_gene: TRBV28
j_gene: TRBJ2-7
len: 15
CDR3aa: ASSFPRTSGDRYEQY

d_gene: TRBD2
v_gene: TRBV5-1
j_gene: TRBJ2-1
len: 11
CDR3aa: ASSPAGYNEQF

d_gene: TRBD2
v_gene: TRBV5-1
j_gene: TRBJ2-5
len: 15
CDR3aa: ASSLGQLAGAQETQY

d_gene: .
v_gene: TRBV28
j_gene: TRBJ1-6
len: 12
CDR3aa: ASKRSSYNSPLH

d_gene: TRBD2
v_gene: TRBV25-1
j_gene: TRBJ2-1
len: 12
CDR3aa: ASRRTSGYNEQF

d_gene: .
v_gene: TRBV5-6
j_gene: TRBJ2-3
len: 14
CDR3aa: ASSVVPDSGTDTQY

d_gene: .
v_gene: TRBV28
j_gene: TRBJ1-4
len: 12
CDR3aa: ASRPTGGNEKLF

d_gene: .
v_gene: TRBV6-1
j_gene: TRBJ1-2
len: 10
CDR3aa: ASSERSYGYT

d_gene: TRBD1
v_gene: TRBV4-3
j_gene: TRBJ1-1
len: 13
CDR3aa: ASSQLQGVHTEAF

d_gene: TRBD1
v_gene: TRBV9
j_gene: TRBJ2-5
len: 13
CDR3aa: ASSVERTGYETQY

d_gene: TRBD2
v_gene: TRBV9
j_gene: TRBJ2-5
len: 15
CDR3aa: ASSPRPGLAGRETQY

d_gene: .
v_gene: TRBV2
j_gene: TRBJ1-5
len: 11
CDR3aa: ASRGGYGQPQH

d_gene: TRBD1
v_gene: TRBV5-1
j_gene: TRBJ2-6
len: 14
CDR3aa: ASNAGGSSGANVLT

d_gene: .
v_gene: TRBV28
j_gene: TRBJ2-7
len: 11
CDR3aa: ASKIDSSYEQY

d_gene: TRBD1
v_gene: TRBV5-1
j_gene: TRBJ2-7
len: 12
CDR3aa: ASSFKQGGYEQY

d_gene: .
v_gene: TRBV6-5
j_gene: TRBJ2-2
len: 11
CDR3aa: ASSARATGELF

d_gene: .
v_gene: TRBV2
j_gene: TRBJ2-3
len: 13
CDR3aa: ASARGTFSTDTQY

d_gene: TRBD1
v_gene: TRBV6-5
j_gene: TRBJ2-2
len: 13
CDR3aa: ASSPTGANTGELF

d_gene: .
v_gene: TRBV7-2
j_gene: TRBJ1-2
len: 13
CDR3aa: ASSLGLPGTYGYT

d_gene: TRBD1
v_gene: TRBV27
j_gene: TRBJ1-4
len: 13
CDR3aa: ASSFVGQGGEKLF

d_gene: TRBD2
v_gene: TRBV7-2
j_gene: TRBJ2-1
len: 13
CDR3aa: ASSLTSGPYNEQF

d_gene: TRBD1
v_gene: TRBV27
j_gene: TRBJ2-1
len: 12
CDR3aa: ASRRQGPNNEQF

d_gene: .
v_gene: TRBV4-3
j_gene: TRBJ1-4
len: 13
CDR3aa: ASSQGGGGAEKLF